Below, 26 T cell receptor beta chains from the same sample are listed, as sequenced in a study of cytomegalovirus exposure and HLA in healthy donors. Researchers ran the PCR with 60 Vbeta and 13 Jbeta primers. Profiled with immunoSEQ multiplex PCR; TCRdb holds only in-frame clones, not every one. Of around 140,000 clones listed, approximately 60% are singletons. The sequencing sample was made of PBMCs. The receptors originated from a woman in her thirties or forties in good health and CMV-seronegative.

The chain is built from TRBV6-1 and TRBJ2-1, with TRBD2 identical over 10 bases. With 2 bases clipped from V and 7 bases from J, the junction kept 14 bases outside the gene matches. CDR1 is MNHNS, CDR2 SASEGT, per germline. This CDR3 spans 18 amino acids. The CDR3 protein is CASSEKFPAGGYMNEQFF. The CDR3 DNA reads TGTGCCAGCAGTGAAAAATTTCCAGCGGGGGGGTACATGAATGAGCAGTTCTTC.

The chain carries TRBV30 and TRBJ1-2, with D perhaps TRBD1 (5 bases). This CDR3 has 12 amino acids. V lost 5 bases and J lost 7, with 14 bases in between. Germline V CDR1 and CDR2: GTSNPN, SVGIG (reference sequence). The CDR3 DNA reads as TGTGCCTGGGGCCGCGGGGCGGGTGGCTACACCTTC. Protein: CAWGRGAGGYTF.

The V call is TRBV5-1, the J call TRBJ1-1; 7 bases map to TRBD1. Trimming at V came to 0 bases and at J to 5 bases, leaving 10 bases not matched to a gene. The CDR3 extends over 16 amino acids. Per the germline V gene, CDR1 is SGHRS and CDR2 is YFSETQ. CDR3 amino acids: CASSLGTGREGTEAFF. The CDR3 region has the DNA TGCGCCAGCAGCTTGGGGACAGGCCGGGAGGGGACTGAAGCTTTCTTT.

The chain's CDR3 is CASAEPGQETQYF. Written as DNA, the CDR3 is TGTGCCAGCGCGGAGCCGGGGCAAGAGACCCAGTACTTC. The chain recombines TRBV2 with TRBJ2-5; D possibly corresponds to TRBD2 (5 bases). The CDR3 covers 13 residues. The V end was cut by 8 bases, the J end by 2 bases, with 12 bases between. The germline gives CDR1 SNHLY, CDR2 FYNNEI.

V usage is TRBV6-6 and J usage is TRBJ2-7; 13 nucleotides line up with TRBD2. V gave up 5 bases and J gave up 7 bases; unmatched junction bases: 11. Germline-derived CDR1 and CDR2 are MNHNY and SVGAGI (reference sequence). This CDR3 has 16 residues. CDR3 coding DNA: TGTGCCAGCAGTCCTATATCTGGACTAGCGGGGGCTGAGCAGTACTTC. This sequence encodes CASSPISGLAGAEQYF.

This clone has only a few counts. The V gene is TRBV28, the J gene TRBJ1-4; 9 nucleotides agree with TRBD1. Germline-derived CDR1 and CDR2 are MDHEN and SYDVKM. V lost 5 bases, J lost 8 bases, and 9 bases stayed unmatched. The CDR3 loop spans 15 amino acids. The CDR3 DNA sequence: TGTGCCAGCAGTACGCCACAGGGGGCAGGGGAAAAACTGTTTTTT. Residues: CASSTPQGAGEKLFF.

V and J are TRBV7-3 and TRBJ2-4, with 9 positions matching TRBD2. The junction had 1 base not matched to a gene; V was cut back by 3 bases and J by 7 bases. This CDR3 region has 13 residues. CDR1 and CDR2 (germline): SGHTA, FQGTGA. CDR3 nucleotide sequence: TGTGCCAGCAGCTTGGCGGGGGGGAACATTCAGTACTTC. Protein: CASSLAGGNIQYF.

On this clone: Germline and junction disagree at one end, which may indicate a read error. This sequence joins TRBV7-9 and TRBJ1-1; D is uncertain. The CDR3 is made up of 11 amino acids. Germline V gene lookup returns CDR1 SEHNR and CDR2 FQNEAQ (reference sequence). CDR3 DNA: TGTGCCAGCAGCTCCGGACTTGTAGATGTCTTT. Protein sequence: CASSSGLVDVF.

Comment on this clone: This sample includes further DNA sequences coding for the same CDR3. The chain recombines TRBV18 with TRBJ1-1; D remains ambiguous. The CDR3 consists of 14 residues. Germline V lookup: CDR1 KGHSH, CDR2 LQKENI. With 0 bases removed from V and 1 base from J, the gap between germline ends came to 6 bases. CDR3 sequence: CASSPPNRNTEAFF. In nucleotides, the CDR3 is TGTGCCAGCTCACCACCTAATAGGAACACTGAAGCTTTCTTT.

In this sample, this clone turned up once. This chain uses TRBV19 with TRBJ2-1; 10 bases agree with TRBD1. Unmatched junction bases numbered 24, after V lost 4 bases and J lost 0 bases. Germline values: CDR1 LNHDA, CDR2 SQIVND (reference sequence). The CDR3 sequence is 23 residues long. CDR3 protein: CASSNMGIISGDRGTFSYNEQFF. CDR3 bases: TGTGCCAGTAGTAATATGGGGATAATTTCAGGGGACAGGGGCACCTTCTCCTACAATGAGCAGTTCTTC.

The rearrangement links TRBV4-1 to TRBJ1-2, with D perhaps TRBD1 (6 bases). Germline V gives CDR1 MGHRA, CDR2 YSYEKL. This CDR3 is 15 amino acids long. V dropped 2 bases and J dropped 2 bases, with 12 bases sitting between them. DNA for the CDR3: TGCGCCAGCAGCCAAAGGGGGACGGCAAACTATGGCTACACCTTC. Its translation: CASSQRGTANYGYTF.

Written as DNA, the CDR3 is TGCGCCAGCAGCTTGGGGCGACAGGGGGCCTACGAGCAGTACTTC. Translated, it gives CASSLGRQGAYEQYF. The chain carries TRBV5-1 and TRBJ2-7, with 9 positions matching TRBD1. The V gene's germline CDR1 is SGHRS and CDR2 YFSETQ. Unmatched junction bases numbered 3, after V lost 0 bases and J lost 2 bases. This CDR3 is 15 amino acids long.

The gene calls are TRBV27 and TRBJ2-6; no reliable D call. Trimming took off 7 bases at V and 4 bases at J, with 11 bases between the two ends. Germline V gives CDR1 MNHEY, CDR2 SMNVEV (reference sequence). The CDR3 sequence is 14 residues long. This CDR3 reads CASTPLPGANVLTF. The CDR3 DNA sequence: TGTGCCAGCACCCCGCTACCCGGGGCCAACGTCCTGACTTTC.

The chain carries TRBV7-2 and TRBJ1-1; 7 bases line up with TRBD1. Germline V gene data show CDR1 as SGHTA and CDR2 as FQGNSA. Germline trimming cut 3 bases from V and 1 base from J; bases unmatched to any gene: 5. This CDR3 region has 15 residues. Written as DNA, the CDR3 is TGTGCCAGCAGCTTGATTCAGGGGGGGAACACTGAAGCTTTCTTT. Translating it yields CASSLIQGGNTEAFF.

The J gene is TRBJ1-3, the V gene TRBV18; D gene uncertain. This CDR3 comprises 15 residues. Per germline, CDR1 KGHSH and CDR2 LQKENI. Deletions cut 2 bases from V and 0 bases from J, with 8 bases between. The CDR3 region is CASSPDISSGNTIYF. In nucleotides, the CDR3 is TGTGCCAGCTCACCAGACATAAGCTCTGGAAACACCATATATTTT.

V gene TRBV12-5 combines with J gene TRBJ2-1; 8 positions match TRBD2. Looked up from germline, CDR1 is LGHNT and CDR2 is FRNRAP. The CDR3 is 12 residues long. V shed 6 bases and J 7 bases; nucleotides not matched to a gene: 2. In nucleotides, the CDR3 is TGTGCTAGTGGCCGGGGGGGGAATGAGCAGTTCTTC. Its protein is CASGRGGNEQFF.

The chain recombines TRBV2 with TRBJ2-3, with 8 positions matching TRBD1. Looked up from germline, CDR1 is SNHLY and CDR2 is FYNNEI. Trimming cost V 6 bases and J 5 bases; bases outside gene matches: 1. The CDR3 length is 12 residues. The CDR3 reads CASRTGGDTQYF. DNA for the CDR3: TGTGCCAGCAGAACAGGGGGAGATACGCAGTATTTT.

The rearrangement uses TRBV7-8 and TRBJ2-2; no clear D gene. CDR1 is SGHVS, CDR2 FQNEAQ, per germline. The CDR3 length is 13 residues. The germline V and J ends were trimmed by 4 bases and 5 bases, with 8 bases remaining between them. The CDR3 region is CASSSLATGELFF. CDR3 coding DNA: TGTGCCAGCAGCTCCCTCGCGACCGGGGAGCTGTTTTTT.

The table lists this clone with a few counts. The chain carries TRBV5-1 and TRBJ2-7, with 11 bases matching TRBD1. The J segment lost 2 bases and the V segment lost 2 bases, leaving 6 bases of the junction unmatched. Germline lookup yields CDR1 SGHRS and CDR2 YFSETQ. The CDR3 runs to 16 residues. The chain's CDR3 is CASSFESGQGAYEQYF. The CDR3 nucleotides read TGCGCCAGCAGCTTCGAGTCGGGACAGGGGGCCTACGAGCAGTACTTC.

The gene calls are TRBV21-1 and TRBJ1-2. TRBV21-1 constitutes a pseudogene. The CDR3 extends over 17 amino acids. CDR3 nucleotides: TGTGCCAGCAGCACTCCCAGCGGGACGGAGTCTAACTATGGCTACACCTTC. This sequence encodes CASSTPSGTESNYGYTF.

The chain carries TRBV5-4 and TRBJ1-1, with unresolved D. The germline V gene has CDR1 SGHNT and CDR2 YYREEE (reference sequence). This CDR3 is built from 15 residues. The V end lost 1 base, the J end lost 3 bases, and 13 bases lay between the germline ends. As DNA, the CDR3 is TGTGCCAGCAGCTTGTACGCGGGCGGTTACACTGAAGCTTTCTTT. This encodes CASSLYAGGYTEAFF.

The V and J genes are TRBV30 and TRBJ2-5; D is undetermined. V was shortened by 5 bases and J by 4 bases, with 17 bases between the two germline ends. Germline lookup yields CDR1 GTSNPN and CDR2 SVGIG (reference sequence). CDR3 length: 14 amino acids. The CDR3 DNA follows: TGTGCCTGGGAGAGTCCTTTTTGGAGAGAGACCCAGTACTTC. This encodes CAWESPFWRETQYF.

This sequence joins TRBV4-3 and TRBJ2-2; 10 nucleotides match TRBD1. The CDR3 runs 18 residues. The ends lost 0 bases at V and 6 bases at J; junction bases unmatched: 10. Germline V gene lookup returns CDR1 LGHNA and CDR2 YSLEER. The CDR3 sequence is CASSQDREGTGVPGELFF. The CDR3, as DNA: TGCGCCAGCAGCCAAGATCGCGAGGGGACAGGGGTTCCCGGGGAGCTGTTTTTT.

In DNA, the CDR3 is TGCGCCAGCAGCCCTCCGGAAGGGACAAAAAACATTCAGTACTTC. Its translation: CASSPPEGTKNIQYF. This chain links TRBV5-1 with TRBJ2-4, with D perhaps TRBD1 (6 bases). V lost 4 bases and J lost 4, with 15 bases in between. From germline, CDR1 is SGHRS and CDR2 YFSETQ. This CDR3 has 15 residues.

In this sample, this clone turned up a few times. V usage is TRBV28 and J usage is TRBJ1-1; D gene ambiguous. The V end was cut by 5 bases, the J end by 2 bases, with 9 bases between. Germline assignment: CDR1 MDHEN and CDR2 SYDVKM. This CDR3 spans 13 amino acids. CDR3: CASSREFNTEAFF. The CDR3 coding sequence is TGTGCCAGCAGTCGGGAGTTTAACACTGAAGCTTTCTTT.

This rearrangement joins TRBV7-2 to TRBJ2-3; perhaps TRBD2 as D (5 bases). Trimming removed 1 base at V and 9 bases at J, with 11 bases between. CDR3 length: 13 residues. Per germline, CDR1 SGHTA and CDR2 FQGNSA. CDR3 nucleotide sequence: TGTGCCAGCAGCTTAGAGAGGGAAGGAACGCAGTATTTT. It translates to CASSLEREGTQYF.